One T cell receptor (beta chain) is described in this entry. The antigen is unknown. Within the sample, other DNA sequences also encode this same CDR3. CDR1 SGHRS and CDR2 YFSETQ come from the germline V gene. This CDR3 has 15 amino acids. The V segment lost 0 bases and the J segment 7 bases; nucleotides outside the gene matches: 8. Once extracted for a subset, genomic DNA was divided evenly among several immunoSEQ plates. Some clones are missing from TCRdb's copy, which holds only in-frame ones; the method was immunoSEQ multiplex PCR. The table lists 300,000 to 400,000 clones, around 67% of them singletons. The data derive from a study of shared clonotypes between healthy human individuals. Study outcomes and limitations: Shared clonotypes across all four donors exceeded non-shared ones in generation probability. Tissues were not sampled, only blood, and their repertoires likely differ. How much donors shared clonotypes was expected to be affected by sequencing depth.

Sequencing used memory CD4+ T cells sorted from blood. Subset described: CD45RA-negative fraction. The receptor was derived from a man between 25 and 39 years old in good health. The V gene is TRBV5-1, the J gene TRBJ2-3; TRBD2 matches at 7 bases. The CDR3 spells CASSLAGGSGNTQYF. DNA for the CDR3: TGCGCCAGCAGCTTGGCCGGCGGGAGTGGAAATACGCAGTATTTT.